Included here is one T cell receptor (beta chain) sequence, with context. Its antigen remains unidentified. The data were obtained in a study of blood T cells in healthy people across ages. Study-level results: Donor CMV infection status was unknown, possibly confounding age-related changes in expanded clonotypes.

PCR was performed a second time for about 7 to 12 cycles using a sample-barcoded 5' primer and a J-beta primer mix. Each CDR3 protein is one row after TCRdb ran MiXCR on the 5' RACE reads. Of 580,000 or so distinct CDR3 sequences in the sample, 45% to 55% were seen once. Caucasian individuals from Russia who were healthy and aged about 6 to 90 acted as donors. Germline assignment: CDR1 PRHDT and CDR2 FYEKMQ (reference sequence). Trimming took 2 bases from V and 0 from J; bases not matched to a gene: 8. The CDR3 covers 18 residues. This chain links TRBV13 with TRBJ2-1; 9 bases are a match to TRBD2. This clonotype originated in an elderly man in good health. Sequencing was carried out using blood. DNA for the CDR3: TGTGCCAGCAGCTTATCGACTAGCGGCCAAAGCTCCTACAATGAGCAGTTCTTC. Its translation is CASSLSTSGQSSYNEQFF.